The sequence of this TCR beta chain was determined in a study of T-cell memory formation after mild COVID-19. TCR alpha and TCR beta cDNA libraries with sample barcodes and UMIs came from 5'RACE using constant-segment primers. From the 5' RACE reads, TCRdb called clonotypes with MiXCR, one entry per CDR3 protein. The sample consists of roughly 410,000 distinct CDR3 sequences, 20% to 25% of them appearing once. The receptor comes from an adult woman who had mild COVID-19 (a few samples of this study predate the infection). Cell type and time point are not known. The specimen sequenced was PBMCs or a T cell subset sorted from them (not recorded which).

CDR3 protein: CASSPDGQGFQPQHF. The CDR3 DNA sequence: TGCGCCAGCAGCCCCGACGGGCAGGGTTTTCAGCCCCAGCATTTT. V usage is TRBV5-1 and J usage is TRBJ1-5; D might be TRBD1 (5 bases). The CDR3 totals 15 residues. Trimming pared 4 bases from V and 6 bases from J, leaving 17 bases between. Germline V lookup: CDR1 SGHRS, CDR2 YFSETQ.